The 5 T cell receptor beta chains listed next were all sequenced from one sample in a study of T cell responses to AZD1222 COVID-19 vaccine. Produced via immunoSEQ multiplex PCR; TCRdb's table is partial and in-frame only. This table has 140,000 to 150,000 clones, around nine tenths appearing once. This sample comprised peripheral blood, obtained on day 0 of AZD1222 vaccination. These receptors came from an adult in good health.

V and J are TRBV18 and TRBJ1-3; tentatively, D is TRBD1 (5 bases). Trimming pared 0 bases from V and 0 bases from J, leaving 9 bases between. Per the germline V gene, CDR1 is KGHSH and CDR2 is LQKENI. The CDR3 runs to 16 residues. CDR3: CASSPPSRGSGNTIYF. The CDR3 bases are TGTGCCAGCTCACCACCGAGTAGGGGCTCTGGAAACACCATATATTTT.

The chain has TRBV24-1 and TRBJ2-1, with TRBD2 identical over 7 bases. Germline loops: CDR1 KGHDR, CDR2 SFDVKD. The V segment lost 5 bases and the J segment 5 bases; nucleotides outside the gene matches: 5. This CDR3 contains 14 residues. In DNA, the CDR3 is TGTGCCACCAGTGGGGGGGGTCCGCACAATGAGCAGTTCTTC. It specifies CATSGGGPHNEQFF.

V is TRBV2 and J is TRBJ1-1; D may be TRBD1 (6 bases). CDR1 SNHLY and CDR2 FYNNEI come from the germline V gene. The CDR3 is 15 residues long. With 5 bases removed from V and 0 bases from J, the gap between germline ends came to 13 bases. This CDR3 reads CASSIPQGMNTEAFF. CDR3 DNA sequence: TGTGCCAGCAGTATCCCACAGGGCATGAACACTGAAGCTTTCTTT.

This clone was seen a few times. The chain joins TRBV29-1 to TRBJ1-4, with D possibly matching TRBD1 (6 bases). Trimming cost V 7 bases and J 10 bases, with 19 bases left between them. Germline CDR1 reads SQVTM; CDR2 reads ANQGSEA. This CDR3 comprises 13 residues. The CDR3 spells CSADESGGGKLFF. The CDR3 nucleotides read TGCAGCGCGGATGAGTCGGGGGGCGGAAAACTGTTTTTT.

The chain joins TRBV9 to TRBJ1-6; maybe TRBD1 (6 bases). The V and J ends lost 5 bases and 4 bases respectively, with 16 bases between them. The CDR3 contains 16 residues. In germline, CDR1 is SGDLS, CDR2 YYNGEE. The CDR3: CASSDTGSPYNSPLHF. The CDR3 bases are TGTGCCAGCAGTGACACAGGGTCACCATATAATTCACCCCTCCACTTT.